The clone carrying this TCR beta chain was recorded a few times. The sample originates from a study of T-cell memory formation after mild COVID-19. Trimming removed 6 bases from V and 9 bases from J, with 29 bases in between. The CDR3 has 17 residues. Via MiXCR, TCRdb re-called the 5' RACE reads, giving one row per CDR3 protein. The profile shows 300,000 to 350,000 distinct CDR3 sequences, 14% of them singletons. The sequencing input was PBMCs or a T cell subset sorted from them (not recorded which). The chain links TRBV12-3 or TRBV12-4 to TRBJ2-5; maybe TRBD2 (5 bases). This sequence originates from a man between 18 and 29 years old who had mild COVID-19 (a few samples of this study predate the infection). Cell type and time point are not known. CDR3 sequence: CASRPEGLLAASRSQYF. CDR3 nucleotide sequence: TGTGCCAGCAGACCCGAAGGACTTCTCGCGGCCTCAAGGTCCCAGTACTTC.